This entry lists 22 T cell receptor beta chains sequenced from one sample in a study of breast tumors, draining lymph nodes, adjacent tissues. Breast cancer patients provided tissue from their axillary draining lymph nodes. TCRdb used MiXCR to reprocess the multiplex PCR reads, holding one entry per CDR3 protein. The table lists approximately 130,000 distinct CDR3 sequences, 21% of them singletons. Sequenced: axillary lymph node tissue. The source is a female donor with breast cancer. Some clones in this sample may be carry-over from other donors' samples.

This chain links TRBV12-3 or TRBV12-4 with TRBJ2-6, with D tentatively TRBD2 (7 bases). This CDR3 is 15 amino acids long. Trimming removed 6 bases at V and 1 base at J, with 10 bases between. The CDR3, as DNA: TGTGCCAGCAGCAGCGGGACATCTGGGGCCAACGTCCTGACTTTC. Translating it yields CASSSGTSGANVLTF.

This clonotype was recorded at least ten times. V and J are TRBV2 and TRBJ1-4; D is perhaps TRBD1 (5 bases). The V gene lost 2 bases and the J gene lost 6 bases, with 10 bases spanning the gap. Germline lookup yields CDR1 SNHLY and CDR2 FYNNEI. The CDR3 is 14 residues long. In DNA, the CDR3 is TGTGCCAGCAGTGAAAACAGAGGGGATGAAAAACTGTTTTTT. Translation gives CASSENRGDEKLFF.

Note on this clonotype: A read error may be the cause here, since a much bigger clone is one base away. The chain links TRBV27 to TRBJ2-5; 14 nucleotides align to TRBD2. Germline V gives CDR1 MNHEY, CDR2 SMNVEV (reference sequence). The CDR3 is made up of 15 amino acids. The CDR3, as DNA: TGTGCCTGCAGTCCGGGGACTAGCGGGAGTCAGACCCAGTACTTC. Residues: CACSPGTSGSQTQYF.

This clonotype was observed at least ten times. The genes are TRBV24-1 and TRBJ2-7, with D unclear. The CDR3 contains 9 residues. The germline V and J ends were trimmed by 8 bases and 2 bases, with 0 bases remaining between them. Germline V gene sequence: CDR1 KGHDR, CDR2 SFDVKD. For the CDR3, the DNA is TGTGCCACCACCTACGAGCAGTACTTC. Protein product: CATTYEQYF.

The CDR3 here is CASSRQPHEQFF. Here the CDR3 DNA reads TGTGCCAGCAGCCGACAGCCCCATGAGCAGTTCTTC. This chain joins TRBV6-5 and TRBJ2-1; possible D gene TRBD1, 5 bases. The germline V gene encodes CDR1 MNHEY and CDR2 SVGAGI. This CDR3 is 12 amino acids long. Trimming shortened V by 6 bases and J by 8 bases, and 11 bases separated the two germline ends.

This clonotype has a count of ten or more. This chain joins TRBV2 and TRBJ2-2; 7 bases align to TRBD2. Germline V CDR1 and CDR2: SNHLY, FYNNEI. Trimming cost V 10 bases and J 1 base; bases outside gene matches: 6. CDR3 length equals 14 residues. CDR3 bases: TGTGCCACCCGGGGACTATTGAACACCGGGGAGCTGTTTTTT. This gives the protein CATRGLLNTGELFF.

Ten or more counts support this clonotype. The chain couples TRBV4-1 to TRBJ2-3; D is uncertain. Trimming took off 1 base at V and 5 bases at J, with 10 bases between the two ends. The V gene's germline CDR1 is MGHRA and CDR2 YSYEKL. The CDR3 loop spans 14 amino acids. The CDR3 region is CASSQVSEEDTQYF. In nucleotides, the CDR3 is TGCGCCAGCAGCCAAGTGAGCGAGGAAGATACGCAGTATTTT.

There are many counts of this clonotype. The genes are TRBV9 and TRBJ2-1, with a possible D match to TRBD1 (6 bases). The CDR3 is made up of 17 amino acids. Germline V lookup: CDR1 SGDLS, CDR2 YYNGEE. The V and J ends lost 3 bases and 1 base respectively, with 17 bases between them. The CDR3 coding sequence is TGTGCCAGCAGCGACCATTTGGGGGCTGGTTCCTACAATGAGCAGTTCTTC. Translation gives CASSDHLGAGSYNEQFF.

Notes on this clonotype: A much more abundant neighbour one base away suggests this may be a read error. The rearrangement links TRBV20-1 to TRBJ2-7, with D maybe TRBD2 (5 bases). V was clipped by 0 bases and J by 6 bases, with 15 bases between them. This CDR3 is built from 14 residues. Germline loops: CDR1 DFQATT, CDR2 SNEGSKA (reference sequence). The CDR3, as DNA: TGCAGTGCTAGAGATTGGCGAGGGAATGGCGAGCAGTACTTC. It translates to CSARDWRGNGEQYF.

This clonotype was counted ten times or more. V and J are TRBV6-1 and TRBJ2-7; 7 bases match TRBD1. From germline, CDR1 is MNHNS and CDR2 SASEGT. CDR3 length: 13 amino acids. The junction had 3 bases not matched to a gene; V was cut back by 4 bases and J by 3 bases. As DNA, the CDR3 is TGTGCCAGCAGTGTGGACAGGCGCTACGAGCAGTACTTC. Translated, it gives CASSVDRRYEQYF.

At least ten counts were recorded for this clonotype. The chain links TRBV5-6 to TRBJ2-7; 8 nucleotides line up with TRBD1. This CDR3 spans 16 amino acids. Trimming took 3 bases from V and 3 from J; bases not matched to a gene: 11. Per germline, CDR1 SGHDT and CDR2 YYEEEE. CDR3 in DNA: TGTGCCAGCAGCTATCGCGGGACAGGACCTCGCTACGAGCAGTACTTC. Its protein is CASSYRGTGPRYEQYF. The full variable domain, its missing parts supplied by reference TRBV5-6 and TRBJ2-7, is DAGVTQSPTHLIKTRGQQVTLRCSPKSGHDTVSWYQQALGQGPQFIFQYYEEEERQRGNFPDRFSGHQFPNYSSELNVNALLLGDSALYLCASSYRGTGPRYEQYFGPGTRLTVT.

This clonotype was recorded many times. The chain has TRBV5-4 and TRBJ1-3; possible D gene TRBD1, 5 bases. The CDR3 is 14 amino acids. Trimming stripped 4 bases from V and 4 bases from J, with 12 bases between. Per the germline V gene, CDR1 is SGHNT and CDR2 is YYREEE (reference sequence). The CDR3 spells CASSLSGSGNTIYF. CDR3 nucleotides: TGTGCCAGCAGCCTCTCAGGGTCAGGAAACACCATATATTTT.

The chain combines TRBV5-4 with TRBJ1-1, with no clear D. The CDR3 extends over 14 amino acids. Per germline, CDR1 SGHNT and CDR2 YYREEE (reference sequence). The germline V and J ends were trimmed by 2 bases and 5 bases, with 13 bases remaining between them. The CDR3 nucleotides are TGTGCCAGCAGCTTTATTGGAGGTGAGACTGAAGCTTTCTTT. Translation: CASSFIGGETEAFF.

In this sample, this clonotype turned up many times. The chain joins TRBV20-1 to TRBJ2-1, with 10 bases that match TRBD2. This CDR3 contains 15 residues. V trimming: 6 bases; J trimming: 1 base; junction bases outside the gene matches: 6. Per germline, CDR1 DFQATT and CDR2 SNEGSKA (reference sequence). In DNA, the CDR3 is TGCAGTGCCAGACTTAGCGGGAGGTCCTACAATGAGCAGTTCTTC. Protein product: CSARLSGRSYNEQFF.

V gene TRBV28 combines with J gene TRBJ2-1; 10 bases align to TRBD2. V dropped 1 base and J dropped 13; count of bases not matched to a gene: 4. Germline-derived CDR1 and CDR2 are MDHEN and SYDVKM. The CDR3 length is 13 residues. CDR3 nucleotides: TGTGCCAGCAGTTTATTTGCTAGCGGGGGCCAGTTCTTC. Its translation: CASSLFASGGQFF.

The sample holds many counts of this clonotype. V usage is TRBV25-1 and J usage is TRBJ2-5; TRBD2 is a possible D gene (6 bases). CDR3 length: 16 amino acids. The germline gives CDR1 MGHDK, CDR2 SYGVNS. Trimming shortened V by 1 base and J by 0 bases, and 12 bases separated the two germline ends. In DNA form, the CDR3 reads TGTGCCAGCAGTGAATTGGCGGGGCCGAACCAAGAGACCCAGTACTTC. This gives the protein CASSELAGPNQETQYF.

Comment on this clonotype: This may stem from a read error, because a much larger clone lies one nucleotide away. In DNA, the CDR3 is TGTGCCAGCAGCCAACGGGGAGGAAACACCATATATTTT. This codes for CASSQRGGNTIYF. This sequence joins TRBV6-6 and TRBJ1-3, with unresolved D. V lost 6 bases and J lost 4, with 10 bases in between. Germline V lookup: CDR1 MNHNY, CDR2 SVGAGI (reference sequence). This CDR3 comprises 13 residues.

This clonotype was seen ten or more times. The CDR3 sequence: CANRPGGPASNQPQHF. CDR3 sequence (DNA): TGTGCCAATCGCCCCGGGGGACCCGCTAGCAATCAGCCCCAGCATTTT. V gene TRBV24-1 combines with J gene TRBJ1-5; D might be TRBD1 (5 bases). Germline values: CDR1 KGHDR, CDR2 SFDVKD. This CDR3 region has 16 residues. Trimming pared 11 bases from V and 0 bases from J, leaving 19 bases between.

This clonotype was detected many times. The chain is built from TRBV6-6 and TRBJ2-1, with TRBD2 matching 8 bases. The CDR3 runs 13 residues. Germline V lookup: CDR1 MNHNY, CDR2 SVGAGI (reference sequence). With 6 bases clipped from V and 8 bases from J, the junction kept 6 bases outside the gene matches. The CDR3 coding sequence is TGTGCCAGCAGATTAAGAGCGGGAGATGAGCAGTTCTTC. Translation: CASRLRAGDEQFF.

Comment on this clonotype: A single base separates this from a much larger clone, so it may be a read error. J is TRBJ2-7 and V is TRBV29-1, with D maybe TRBD1 (6 bases). This CDR3 spans 13 amino acids. Germline V gene lookup returns CDR1 SQVTM and CDR2 ANQGSEA. V was shortened by 7 bases and J by 1 base, with 14 bases between the two germline ends. The CDR3 sequence: CSASRQASYEQYF. CDR3 DNA sequence: TGCAGCGCTTCCAGACAGGCGTCCTACGAGCAGTACTTC.

The chain has TRBV5-1 and TRBJ2-6; 7 nucleotides align to TRBD1. The CDR3 runs to 19 residues. Germline V gene sequence: CDR1 SGHRS, CDR2 YFSETQ. V lost 1 base, J lost 3 bases, and 13 bases stayed unmatched. In DNA form, the CDR3 reads TGCGCCAGCAGCTTGAGGATACAGGGGTTAATCGGTGGGGCCAACGTCCTGACTTTC. Its protein product is CASSLRIQGLIGGANVLTF.

The chain has TRBV5-1 and TRBJ2-6, with TRBD1 identical over 12 bases. CDR1 and CDR2 (germline): SGHRS, YFSETQ. The CDR3 is 17 residues long. The V segment lost 3 bases and the J segment 4 bases; nucleotides outside the gene matches: 5. CDR3 DNA: TGCGCCAGCAGCTCGGGACAGGGGGCTTCGGGGGCCAACGTCCTGACTTTC. This encodes CASSSGQGASGANVLTF.